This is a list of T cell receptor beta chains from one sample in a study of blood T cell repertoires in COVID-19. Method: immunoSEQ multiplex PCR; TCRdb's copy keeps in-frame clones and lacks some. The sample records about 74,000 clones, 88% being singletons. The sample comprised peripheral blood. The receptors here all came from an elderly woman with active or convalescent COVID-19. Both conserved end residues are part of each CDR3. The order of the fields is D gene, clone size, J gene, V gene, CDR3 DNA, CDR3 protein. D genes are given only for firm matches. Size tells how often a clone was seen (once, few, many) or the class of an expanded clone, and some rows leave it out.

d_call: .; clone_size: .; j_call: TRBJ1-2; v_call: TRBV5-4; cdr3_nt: TGTGCCAGCACCACGGGAGGGCCAGTCCGGGCTAACTATGGCTACACCTTC; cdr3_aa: CASTTGGPVRANYGYTF
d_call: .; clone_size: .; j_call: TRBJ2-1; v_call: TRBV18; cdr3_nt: TGTGCCAGCTCACCACCAAGCGTGTTCAATGAGCAGTTCTTC; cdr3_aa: CASSPPSVFNEQFF
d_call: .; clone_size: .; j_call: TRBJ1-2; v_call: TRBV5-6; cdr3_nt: TGTGCCAGCAGCTTGCCCGGGAGGTACTATGGCTACACCTTC; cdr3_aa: CASSLPGRYYGYTF
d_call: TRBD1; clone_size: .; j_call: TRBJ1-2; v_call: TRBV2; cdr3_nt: TGTGCCAGCAGGGACAGGGGGGGGAATGGCTACACCTTC; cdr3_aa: CASRDRGGNGYTF
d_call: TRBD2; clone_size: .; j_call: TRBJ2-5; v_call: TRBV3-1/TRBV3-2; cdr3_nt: TGTGCCAGCAGCCCCCGGGCGGGAGAACGTCAAGAGACCCAGTACTTC; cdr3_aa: CASSPRAGERQETQYF
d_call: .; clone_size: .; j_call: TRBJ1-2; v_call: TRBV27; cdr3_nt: TGTGCCAGCAGTTCTACCTGGACATATGGCTACACCTTC; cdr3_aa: CASSSTWTYGYTF
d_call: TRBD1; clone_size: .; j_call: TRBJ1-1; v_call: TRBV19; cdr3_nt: TGTGCCAGTACAGCTACAGGGGGCACTGAAGCTTTCTTT; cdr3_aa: CASTATGGTEAFF
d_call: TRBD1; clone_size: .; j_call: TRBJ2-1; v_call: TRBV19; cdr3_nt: TGTGCCAGTGGGTACAGGGGGAATGAGCAGTTCTTC; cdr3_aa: CASGYRGNEQFF
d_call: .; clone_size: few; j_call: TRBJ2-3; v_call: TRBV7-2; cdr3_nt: TGTGCCAGCAGCAATACACCGAATACGCAGTATTTT; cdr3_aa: CASSNTPNTQYF
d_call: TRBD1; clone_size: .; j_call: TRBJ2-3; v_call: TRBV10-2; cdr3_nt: TGCGCCACATTAAGGACAGGGGTGAGCACAGATACGCAGTATTTT; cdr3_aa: CATLRTGVSTDTQYF
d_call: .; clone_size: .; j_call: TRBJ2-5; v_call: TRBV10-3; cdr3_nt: TGTGCCATCAGTCCAACTGTTACGAGCGGGGAGACCCAGTACTTC; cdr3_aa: CAISPTVTSGETQYF
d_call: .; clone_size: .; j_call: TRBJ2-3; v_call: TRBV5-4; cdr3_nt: TGTGCCAGCAGCTTGCTTTTGGGACATCTAAACACAGATACGCAGTATTTT; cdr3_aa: CASSLLLGHLNTDTQYF
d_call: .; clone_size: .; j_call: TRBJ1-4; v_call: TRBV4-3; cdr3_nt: TGCGCCAGCAGCCAAGTCATGGGCAGGGCCCTGTTTTTT; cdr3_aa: CASSQVMGRALFF
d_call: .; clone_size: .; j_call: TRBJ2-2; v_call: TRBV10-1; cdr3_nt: TGCGCCAGCAGTCTGAACACCGGGGAGCTGTTTTTT; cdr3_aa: CASSLNTGELFF
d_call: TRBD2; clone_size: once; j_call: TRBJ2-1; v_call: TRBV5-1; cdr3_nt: TGCGCCAGCAGCTCACTAGCGGGAGGGCCTAGAAATGAGCAGTTCTTC; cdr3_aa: CASSSLAGGPRNEQFF
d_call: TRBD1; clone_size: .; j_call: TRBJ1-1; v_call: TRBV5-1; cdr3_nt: TGCGCCAGCAGCTTCGCCGGTCAGGGGGCATTTACTGAAGCTTTCTTT; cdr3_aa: CASSFAGQGAFTEAFF
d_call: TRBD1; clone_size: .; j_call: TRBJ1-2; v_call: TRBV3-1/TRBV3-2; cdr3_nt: TGTGCCAGCAGCCAACCGGGACAGGCGCCTAACTATGGCTACACCTTC; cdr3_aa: CASSQPGQAPNYGYTF
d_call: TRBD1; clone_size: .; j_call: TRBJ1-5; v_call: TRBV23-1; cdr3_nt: TGCGCCAGCAGTCAATTTTCACAGGGGGCGTATAGCAATCAGCCCCAGCATTTT; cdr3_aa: CASSQFSQGAYSNQPQHF
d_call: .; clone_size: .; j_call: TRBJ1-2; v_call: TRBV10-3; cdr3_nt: TGTGCCATCAGAGGGGCAGGGGTTTACACCTTC; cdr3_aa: CAIRGAGVYTF
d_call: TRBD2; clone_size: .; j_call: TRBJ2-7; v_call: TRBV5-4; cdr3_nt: TGTGCCAGCAGCTTGGAAGCGGGAGTACCTGACGAGCAGTACTTC; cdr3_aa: CASSLEAGVPDEQYF
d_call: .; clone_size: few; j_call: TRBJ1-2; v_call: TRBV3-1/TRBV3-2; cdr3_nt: TGTGCCAGCAGCCAATTAAGTGGGGCGTCCCCTGGCTACACCTTC; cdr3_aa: CASSQLSGASPGYTF
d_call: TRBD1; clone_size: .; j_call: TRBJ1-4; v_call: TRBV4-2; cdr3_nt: TGTGCCAGCAGCCAAATACAGGGGCCTATAACTAATGAAAAACTGTTTTTT; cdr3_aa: CASSQIQGPITNEKLFF
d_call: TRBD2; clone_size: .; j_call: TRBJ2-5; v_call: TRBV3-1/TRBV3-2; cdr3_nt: TGTGCCAGCAGCCTATCAGCGGGAAGGGAAGAGACCCAGTACTTC; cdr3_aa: CASSLSAGREETQYF
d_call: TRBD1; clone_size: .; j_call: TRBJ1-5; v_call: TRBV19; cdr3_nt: TGTGCCAGTAAGGGACAGAAAACACAGCCCCAGCATTTT; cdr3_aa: CASKGQKTQPQHF
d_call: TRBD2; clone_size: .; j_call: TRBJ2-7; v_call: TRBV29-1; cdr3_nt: TGCAGCGTTGAAGAGGCTCTAGCGGGAATCTACGAGCAGTACTTC; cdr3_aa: CSVEEALAGIYEQYF
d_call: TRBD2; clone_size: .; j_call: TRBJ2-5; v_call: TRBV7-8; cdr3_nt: TGTGCCAGCAGCTCTAGAAGGCGGGGGGGTCAAGAGACCCAGTACTTC; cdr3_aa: CASSSRRRGGQETQYF
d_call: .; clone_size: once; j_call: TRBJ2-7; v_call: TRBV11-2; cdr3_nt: TGTGCCAGCAGCTTAGATAAGAGAGAGCAGTACTTC; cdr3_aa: CASSLDKREQYF
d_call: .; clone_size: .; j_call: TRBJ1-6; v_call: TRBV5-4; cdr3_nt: TGTGCCAGCAGCCTGGAAGGGGGGGATTCACCCCTCCACTTT; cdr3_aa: CASSLEGGDSPLHF
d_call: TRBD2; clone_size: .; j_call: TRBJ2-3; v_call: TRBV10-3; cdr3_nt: TGTGCCATCAGTGTTAGCGGGGGGGCGGCAGATACGCAGTATTTT; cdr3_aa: CAISVSGGAADTQYF
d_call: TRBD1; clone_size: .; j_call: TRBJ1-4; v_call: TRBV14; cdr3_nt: TGTGCCAGCAGCCAAGATCCCCAGACAGGGACTAATGAAAAACTGTTTTTT; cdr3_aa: CASSQDPQTGTNEKLFF
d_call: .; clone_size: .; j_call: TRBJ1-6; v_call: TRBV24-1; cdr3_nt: TGTGCCTCTTCCGGGACTGGGAATTCACCCCTCCACTTT; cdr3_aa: CASSGTGNSPLHF
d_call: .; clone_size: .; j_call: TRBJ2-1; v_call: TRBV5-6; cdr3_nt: TGTGCCAGCAGCGAGACAGGGAGGACACCTGGTGAGCAGTTCTTC; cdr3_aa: CASSETGRTPGEQFF
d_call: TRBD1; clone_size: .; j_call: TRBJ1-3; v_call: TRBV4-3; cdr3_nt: TGCGCCAGCTCCTTGGGACAGGGTAACACCATATATTTT; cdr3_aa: CASSLGQGNTIYF
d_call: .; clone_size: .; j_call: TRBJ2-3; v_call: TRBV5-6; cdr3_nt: TGTGCCAGCAGCCGTGGCGATACGCAGTATTTT; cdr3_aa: CASSRGDTQYF
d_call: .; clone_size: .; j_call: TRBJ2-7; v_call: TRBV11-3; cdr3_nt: TGTGCCAGCAGCTTATCCGGGACTCACTACGAGCAGTACTTC; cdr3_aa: CASSLSGTHYEQYF
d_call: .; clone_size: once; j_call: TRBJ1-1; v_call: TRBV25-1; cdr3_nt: TGTGCCAGCGCGGACGGGGGGGTGAACACTGAAGCTTTCTTT; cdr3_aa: CASADGGVNTEAFF
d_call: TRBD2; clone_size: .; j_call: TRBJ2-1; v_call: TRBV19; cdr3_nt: TGTGCCAGTAGTATCGGACTAGCGGGAGGGAGGGATGAGCAGTTCTTC; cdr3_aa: CASSIGLAGGRDEQFF
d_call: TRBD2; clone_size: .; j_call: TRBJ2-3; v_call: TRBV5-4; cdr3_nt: TGTGCCAGCAGCTTGGGGGCGGGACTAGCGGGGGGGATCACAGATACGCAGTATTTT; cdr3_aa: CASSLGAGLAGGITDTQYF
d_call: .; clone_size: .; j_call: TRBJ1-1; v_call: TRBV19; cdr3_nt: TGTGCCAGTAGTTTAGACAGGAGGAGCGCTGAAGCTTTCTTT; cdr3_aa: CASSLDRRSAEAFF
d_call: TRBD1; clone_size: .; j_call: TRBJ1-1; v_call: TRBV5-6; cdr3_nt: TGTGCCAGCAGCAAGACAGGGGTCACTGAAGCTTTCTTT; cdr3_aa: CASSKTGVTEAFF
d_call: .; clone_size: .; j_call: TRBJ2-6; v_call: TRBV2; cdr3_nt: TGTGCCAGCACCGAAGAAGCTGCCGGGGCCAACGTCCTGACTTTC; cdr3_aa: CASTEEAAGANVLTF
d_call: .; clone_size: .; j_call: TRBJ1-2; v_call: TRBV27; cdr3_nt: TGTGCCAGCAGTTTAGGGGCTGCTAACTATGGCTACACCTTC; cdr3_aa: CASSLGAANYGYTF